One T cell receptor (beta chain) is described in this entry. Antigen: not known. The data were taken from a study of T-cell reconstitution after alpha-beta-depleted transplantation in children. Study results and limitations: Day-60 TCRbeta diversity that was high in some patients was derived from surviving recipient T cells and thymic progenitors. It was newly produced T cells that mostly accounted for T-cell counts and diversity one year after transplant.

A TCRbeta library incorporating unique molecular identifiers was prepared. TCRdb called the PCR reads again in MiXCR, with one record for every CDR3 protein. The table lists a few hundred thousand distinct CDR3 sequences, approximately 30% of them singletons. This clonotype was sampled from a boy less than two years old with Wiskott-Aldrich syndrome, due to receive a stem cell transplant. Sequencing was performed on PBMCs, taken before TCRalphabeta/CD19-depleted stem cell transplant.

CDR3 in DNA: TGCAGTGCTAGTCCAGGGTCGAACACCGGGGAGCTGTTTTTT. Protein sequence: CSASPGSNTGELFF. The chain combines TRBV20-1 with TRBJ2-2; weak D call: TRBD1 (5 bases). Trimming pared 3 bases from V and 0 bases from J, leaving 8 bases between. CDR3 length: 14 amino acids. Germline V gene data show CDR1 as DFQATT and CDR2 as SNEGSKA (reference sequence).